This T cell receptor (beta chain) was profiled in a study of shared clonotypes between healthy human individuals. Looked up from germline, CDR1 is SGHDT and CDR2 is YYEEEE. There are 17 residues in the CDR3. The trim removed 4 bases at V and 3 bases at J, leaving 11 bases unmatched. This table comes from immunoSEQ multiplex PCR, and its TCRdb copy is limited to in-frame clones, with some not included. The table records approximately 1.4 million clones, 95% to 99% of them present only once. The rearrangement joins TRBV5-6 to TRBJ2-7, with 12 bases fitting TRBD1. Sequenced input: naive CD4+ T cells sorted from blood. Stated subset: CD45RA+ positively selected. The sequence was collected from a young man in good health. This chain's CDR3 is CASSRGQGAVIGYEQYF. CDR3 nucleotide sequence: TGTGCCAGCAGCAGGGGACAGGGGGCGGTTATTGGCTACGAGCAGTACTTC.